The present entry profiles one T cell receptor beta chain with its context. Its antigen remains unidentified. Base qualities were left out, and no much larger clone turns up one base away. These data originate in a study of early T cells in non-severe SARS-CoV-2 infection (dated by TCRdb to the early 2020s). As for the study more broadly: Because TCR sequencing was done on bulk RNA from unsorted whole blood, the alpha and beta chains could not be paired.

Based on the germline V gene (reference sequence), the CDR1 and CDR2 sequences are SSHAT and FNYEAQ. Taken from cysteine to phenylalanine, the CDR3 has 14 residues. The kept DNA is CDR3 alone, 42 bases in frame from the first base. The junction carries 9 bases between V and J, which are trimmed by 0 bases and 6 bases respectively. The library relied on 5' RACE. TCRdb names NextSeq 500 as the instrument used. To correct for sequencing error and PCR bias, the TCR library protocol tagged individual cDNA molecules with unique molecular identifiers. Both TCR alpha and beta chains were sequenced, and tight co-correlation was observed between alpha and beta sequence abundances in each sample. The authors' analysis ran thus. Decombinator V4 was used to perform V gene, J gene and CDR3 annotation of TCR sequences. Expanded TCRs were defined as changing significantly between any two time points under a Poisson model with p below 0.0001. Abundances of TCRs were expressed as counts per million after normalisation to the total number of TCRs sequenced in each sample. TRAV1-2 paired with TRAJ12, TRAJ20 or TRAJ33 defined MAIT TCRs, while TRAV10 paired with TRAJ18 defined iNKT TCRs. VDJdb, accessed on 1 November 2021, was searched for TCRs annotated for CMV, EBV and SARS-CoV-2, and TCRs annotated for more than one antigen were excluded. The raw public reads went through TCRdb reprocessing: fastp at Q25, MiXCR clone calling, in-frame beta chains kept. Records with the same CDR3 protein are collapsed into one entry carrying the most frequent genes and DNA. TCRdb's processing, not the authors' own work, is the source of the V and J calls. The sample data list some 110,000 distinct CDR3 sequences, and 14% to 15% of these were observed just once. The ten biggest clones cover about a fifth of the sample.

The study was a case-control design nested within a healthcare worker cohort in London, UK, with weekly nasopharyngeal swab PCR tests and blood sampling. Healthcare workers were recruited between 23 and 31 March 2020, during the week of the UK lockdown, and were followed weekly for up to roughly 15 weeks. Study-level results and caveats: Matching against VDJdb was skewed toward anti-spike CD8 responses, likely underestimated virus-specific expansions, and missed private and CD4 specificities.

The sequence was obtained from an adult who was a healthcare worker with PCR-confirmed SARS-CoV-2 infection or an uninfected control (not recorded which). The sequencing input was whole blood. The chain is assembled from TRBV7-7 and TRBJ2-1; TRBD2 is possibly the D segment (6 matching bases). Read as DNA, the sequence is TGTGCCAGCAGCTTAGCGGGGACTGCCAATGAGCAGTTCTTC. This gives the protein CASSLAGTANEQFF.